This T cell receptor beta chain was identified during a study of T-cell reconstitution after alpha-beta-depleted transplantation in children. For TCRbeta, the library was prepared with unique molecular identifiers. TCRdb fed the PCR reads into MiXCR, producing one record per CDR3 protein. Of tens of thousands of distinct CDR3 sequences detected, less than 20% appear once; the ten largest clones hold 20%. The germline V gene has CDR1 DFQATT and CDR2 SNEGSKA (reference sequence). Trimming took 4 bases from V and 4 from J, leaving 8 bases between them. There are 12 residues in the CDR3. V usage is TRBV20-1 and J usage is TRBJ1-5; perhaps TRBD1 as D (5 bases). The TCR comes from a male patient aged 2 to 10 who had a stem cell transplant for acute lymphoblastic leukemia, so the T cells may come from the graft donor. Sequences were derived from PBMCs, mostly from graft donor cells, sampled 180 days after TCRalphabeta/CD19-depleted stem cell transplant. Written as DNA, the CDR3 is TGCAGTGCTACGACAGAAAATCAGCCCCAGCATTTT. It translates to CSATTENQPQHF.